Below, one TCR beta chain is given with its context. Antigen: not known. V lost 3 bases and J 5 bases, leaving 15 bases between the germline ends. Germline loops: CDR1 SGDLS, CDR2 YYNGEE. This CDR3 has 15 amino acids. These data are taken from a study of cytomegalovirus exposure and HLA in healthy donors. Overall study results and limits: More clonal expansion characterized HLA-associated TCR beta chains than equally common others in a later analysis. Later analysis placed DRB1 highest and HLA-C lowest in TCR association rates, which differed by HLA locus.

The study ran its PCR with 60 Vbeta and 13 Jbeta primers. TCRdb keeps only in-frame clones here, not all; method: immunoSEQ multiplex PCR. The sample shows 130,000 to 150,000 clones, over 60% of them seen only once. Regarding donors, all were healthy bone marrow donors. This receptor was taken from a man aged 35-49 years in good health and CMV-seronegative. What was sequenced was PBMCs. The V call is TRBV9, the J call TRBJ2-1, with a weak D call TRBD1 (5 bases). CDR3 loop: CASSGRGWTNNEQFF. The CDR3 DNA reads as TGTGCCAGCAGCGGTAGGGGTTGGACAAACAATGAGCAGTTCTTC.